This passage covers 29 T cell receptor beta chains from one sample sequenced in a study of CD8+ T cells in alopecia areata. Sequencing relied on a cDNA template that was reverse transcribed from extracted RNA. The protocol was immunoSEQ multiplex PCR, while the TCRdb copy is restricted to in-frame clones and leaves out a portion. The sample has some 200,000 clones, over 40% seen once. Treatment indicated: oral pan-JAK inhibitor, 5-10 mg twice daily. The sample was CD4+ T cells sorted from blood, taken around week 36, from a patient treated with tofacitinib. The receptors originated from a human donor with alopecia areata.

The rearrangement joins TRBV5-1 to TRBJ2-3, with 15 positions matching TRBD2. This CDR3 is built from 17 residues. Trimming at V came to 1 base and at J to 3 bases, leaving 3 bases not matched to a gene. CDR1 is SGHRS, CDR2 YFSETQ, per germline. Here the CDR3 reads CASSLSGTSGRTDTQYF. The DNA for the CDR3 is TGCGCCAGCAGCTTGAGTGGGACTAGCGGGAGGACAGATACGCAGTATTTT.

The chain is built from TRBV19 and TRBJ1-5, with D possibly matching TRBD1 (6 bases). Trimming cost V 7 bases and J 9 bases, with 22 bases left between them. Germline CDR1 and CDR2: LNHDA and SQIVND (reference sequence). The CDR3 covers 15 residues. CDR3: CASTPNTGGERPQHF. The CDR3 nucleotides read TGTGCCAGTACCCCCAACACGGGGGGCGAACGGCCCCAGCATTTT.

The chain couples TRBV29-1 to TRBJ1-2, with D possibly being TRBD1 (5 bases). The CDR3 is made up of 12 amino acids. The germline V gene encodes CDR1 SQVTM and CDR2 ANQGSEA. Deletions cut 5 bases from V and 1 base from J, with 8 bases between. CDR3: CSVRGDNYGYTF. CDR3 bases: TGCAGCGTTCGGGGGGATAACTATGGCTACACCTTC. Drawing the rest from reference TRBV29-1 and TRBJ1-2, the complete variable domain is SAVISQKPSRDICQRGTSLTIQCQVDSQVTMMFWYRQQPGQSLTLIATANQGSEATYESGFVIDKFPISRPNLTFSTLTVSNMSPEDSSIYLCSVRGDNYGYTFGSGTRLTVV.

Only a few counts were recorded for this clone. A single base is all that separates this from a far larger clone, so a read error is likely. CDR3 DNA sequence: TGTGCCTGTAGTCCCAAGACTAGCGGGATGGAGACCCAGTACTTC. It is translated as CACSPKTSGMETQYF. This chain connects TRBV30 to TRBJ2-5; 11 bases are a match to TRBD2. This CDR3 has 15 residues. J lost 5 bases, V lost 6 bases, and 11 bases had no gene match. Germline V lookup: CDR1 GTSNPN, CDR2 SVGIG (reference sequence).

V usage is TRBV4-2 and J usage is TRBJ1-2; 7 bases map to TRBD1. The CDR3 runs to 14 residues. Per the germline V gene, CDR1 is LGHNA and CDR2 is YNFKEQ. V lost 1 base and J lost 7; bases outside the gene matches: 6. The CDR3 is CASSQALPGGGYTF. The CDR3 DNA is TGTGCCAGCAGCCAAGCCCTTCCAGGGGGTGGCTACACCTTC.

This clone came up a few times. J is TRBJ2-2 and V is TRBV15, with D perhaps TRBD1 or TRBD2 (5 bases each). From germline, CDR1 is LNHNV and CDR2 YYDKDF (reference sequence). V lost 5 bases, J lost 7 bases, and 14 bases lay in between. CDR3 length: 14 residues. The CDR3 here is CATSRDRLNGELFF. CDR3 DNA: TGTGCCACCAGCCGGGACCGACTGAACGGGGAGCTGTTTTTT.

J is TRBJ2-7 and V is TRBV4-1; 8 bases agree with TRBD1. The V segment lost 2 bases and the J segment 3 bases; nucleotides outside the gene matches: 15. This CDR3 comprises 18 residues. Germline V gene data show CDR1 as MGHRA and CDR2 as YSYEKL. This chain's CDR3 is CASSQQHIKQGVGYEQYF. For the CDR3, the DNA is TGCGCCAGCAGCCAACAGCATATAAAACAGGGGGTTGGCTACGAGCAGTACTTC.

This rearrangement joins TRBV7-9 to TRBJ2-1, with 8 bases matching TRBD2. V shed 5 bases, J shed 1 base, and the junction held 4 bases outside the gene matches. The CDR3 contains 15 residues. Germline V lookup: CDR1 SEHNR, CDR2 FQNEAQ (reference sequence). Here the CDR3 DNA reads TGTGCCAGCAGCAGTAGCGGGAAGTCCTACAATGAGCAGTTCTTC. Its translation is CASSSSGKSYNEQFF. Supplemented by reference TRBV7-9 and TRBJ2-1, the full variable domain reads DTGVSQNPRHKITKRGQNVTFRCDPISEHNRLYWYRQTLGQGPEFLTYFQNEAQLEKSRLLSDRFSAERPKGSFSTLEIQRTEQGDSAMYLCASSSSGKSYNEQFFGPGTRLTVL.

This clone occurred a few times. The chain combines TRBV23-1 with TRBJ1-2; D is unresolved. TRBV23-1 carries the ORF label, with uncertain function. The V gene lost 8 bases and the J gene lost 4 bases, with 14 bases spanning the gap. The CDR3 has 13 residues. In DNA form, the CDR3 reads TGCGCCAGCCGGTTGGCGCTTAGCTATGGCTACACCTTC. It is translated as CASRLALSYGYTF.

The chain combines TRBV4-2 with TRBJ2-1; tentatively, D is TRBD1 or TRBD2 (5 bases each). This CDR3 comprises 14 residues. V lost 4 bases and J 6 bases, leaving 13 bases between the germline ends. Germline CDR1 LGHNA, CDR2 YNFKEQ. The CDR3 region is CASSRPGAVNEQFF. DNA of the CDR3: TGTGCCAGCAGCCGCCCCGGGGCGGTCAATGAGCAGTTCTTC.

This clone was picked up a small number of times. The chain uses TRBV10-3 and TRBJ2-7; the match to TRBD2 covers 9 bases. Germline V gives CDR1 ENHRY, CDR2 SYGVKD. The CDR3 has 12 residues. The trim removed 8 bases at V and 2 bases at J, leaving 1 base unmatched. The CDR3 DNA reads TGTGCCATCGGCGGGAGGGCCTACGAGCAGTACTTC. Residues: CAIGGRAYEQYF.

The chain recombines TRBV28 with TRBJ2-2, with 9 bases that match TRBD2. The V segment lost 0 bases and the J segment 3 bases; nucleotides outside the gene matches: 2. The CDR3 contains 16 residues. Germline V gene sequence: CDR1 MDHEN, CDR2 SYDVKM. As DNA, the CDR3 is TGTGCCAGCAGTTTATGGGGCGGGAGGGACACCGGGGAGCTGTTTTTT. Protein sequence: CASSLWGGRDTGELFF.

This clone came up many times. CDR3: CASSQDLLPGLNYGYTF. DNA of the CDR3: TGCGCCAGCAGCCAAGATCTTCTTCCGGGACTTAACTATGGCTACACCTTC. The rearrangement links TRBV4-3 to TRBJ1-2; a possible D gene is TRBD1 (5 bases). V was clipped by 0 bases and J by 1 base, with 15 bases between them. Germline CDR1 and CDR2: LGHNA and YSLEER. The CDR3 runs 17 residues.

This clone has only one observation. The chain has TRBV29-1 and TRBJ2-2, with TRBD1 identical over 9 bases. The CDR3 has 14 residues. Trimming took 7 bases from V and 2 from J; bases not matched to a gene: 5. CDR1 SQVTM and CDR2 ANQGSEA come from the germline V gene. The CDR3 coding sequence is TGCAGCGCCACAGGGGGCTATAACACCGGGGAGCTGTTTTTT. This gives the protein CSATGGYNTGELFF.

This clone was recorded once. The chain has TRBV5-1 and TRBJ2-3; no firm D call. Per germline, CDR1 SGHRS and CDR2 YFSETQ. The CDR3 contains 16 residues. V lost 0 bases and J lost 1, with 12 bases in between. CDR3 nucleotides: TGCGCCAGCAGCTTGGTTTCCGGAAGTGGCACAGATACGCAGTATTTT. It specifies CASSLVSGSGTDTQYF.

The chain combines TRBV29-1 with TRBJ2-1, with TRBD2 identical over 7 bases. Germline values: CDR1 SQVTM, CDR2 ANQGSEA. This CDR3 has 17 amino acids. Trimming took 6 bases from V and 0 from J; bases not matched to a gene: 14. The chain's CDR3 is CSVGPRTSSSSYNEQFF. DNA of the CDR3: TGCAGCGTCGGACCCCGGACTAGTTCCAGCTCCTACAATGAGCAGTTCTTC.

The V and J genes are TRBV19 and TRBJ2-5; D is uncertain. CDR1 LNHDA and CDR2 SQIVND come from the germline V gene (reference sequence). This CDR3 region has 11 residues. Trimming pared 3 bases from V and 6 bases from J, leaving 5 bases between. The CDR3 DNA sequence: TGTGCCAGTAGTATCTGGCAGACCCAGTACTTC. Protein product: CASSIWQTQYF. The variable domain in full, with the rest retrieved from reference TRBV19 and TRBJ2-5, is DGGITQSPKYLFRKEGQNVTLSCEQNLNHDAMYWYRQDPGQGLRLIYYSQIVNDFQKGDIAEGYSVSREKKESFPLTVTSAQKNPTAFYLCASSIWQTQYFGPGTRLLVL.

The sample holds a few counts of this clone. The chain carries TRBV19 and TRBJ2-3, with unresolved D. V lost 5 bases, J lost 3 bases, and 9 bases lay in between. Germline V gene sequence: CDR1 LNHDA, CDR2 SQIVND (reference sequence). The CDR3 has 13 residues. CDR3 bases: TGTGCCAGTAGTCCGTCCCGTACAGATACGCAGTATTTT. Its translation: CASSPSRTDTQYF.

CDR3 sequence (DNA): TGTGCCACCAGCTCGGGGTGGGGTCAGCCCCAGCATTTT. It yields the protein CATSSGWGQPQHF. This chain links TRBV15 with TRBJ1-5, with D unclear. Trimming pared 5 bases from V and 6 bases from J, leaving 11 bases between. Germline V gene sequence: CDR1 LNHNV, CDR2 YYDKDF (reference sequence). CDR3 length: 13 amino acids. The full variable domain, rest sourced from reference TRBV15 and TRBJ1-5, is DAMVIQNPRYQVTQFGKPVTLSCSQTLNHNVMYWYQQKSSQAPKLLFHYYDKDFNNEADTPDNFQSRRPNTSFCFLDIRSPGLGDTAMYLCATSSGWGQPQHFGDGTRLSIL.

This chain connects TRBV7-2 to TRBJ2-3; D gene ambiguous. Germline V gives CDR1 SGHTA, CDR2 FQGNSA. This CDR3 has 12 amino acids. V was cut by 2 bases and J by 6 bases, with 6 bases left in between. The CDR3 nucleotides are TGTGCCAGCAGCTTATCGAGCGATACGCAGTATTTT. It encodes CASSLSSDTQYF.

This sequence joins TRBV29-1 and TRBJ2-2; no clear D. V dropped 3 bases and J dropped 1 base, with 6 bases sitting between them. Germline CDR1 SQVTM, CDR2 ANQGSEA. The CDR3 covers 13 residues. The DNA of the CDR3 is TGCAGCGTTGATGGGCAGAACACCGGGGAGCTGTTTTTT. It codes for CSVDGQNTGELFF.

This clone showed up many times. The chain has TRBV27 and TRBJ1-2; a weak D match, TRBD1 (5 bases). CDR3 length: 13 amino acids. V was cut by 10 bases and J by 7 bases, with 19 bases left in between. The germline CDR1 and CDR2 sequences are MNHEY and SMNVEV (reference sequence). The CDR3 here is CATRSGTVGGYTF. CDR3 DNA: TGTGCCACCCGTTCAGGGACGGTGGGTGGCTACACCTTC.

This clone was picked up a small number of times. The chain carries TRBV23-1 and TRBJ2-1; TRBD1 matches at 9 bases. TRBV23-1 belongs to the ORF category, with a function that is uncertain. Trimming at V came to 4 bases and at J to 7 bases, leaving 5 bases not matched to a gene. The CDR3 has 14 residues. The CDR3, as DNA: TGCGCCAGCAGTCGACGGGACAGGGCAAATGAGCAGTTCTTC. It yields the protein CASSRRDRANEQFF.

The rearrangement links TRBV5-1 to TRBJ2-7; 7 positions match TRBD2. The germline gives CDR1 SGHRS, CDR2 YFSETQ. The CDR3 contains 14 residues. After removal of 2 bases from V and 0 bases from J, the junction contained 2 bases not matched to a gene. In nucleotides, the CDR3 is TGCGCCAGCAGCTTACTAGCGTCCTCCTACGAGCAGTACTTC. Translation gives CASSLLASSYEQYF.

This CDR3 is CSVEEGAQGTGELFF. The DNA of the CDR3 is TGCAGCGTTGAAGAGGGGGCGCAGGGCACCGGGGAGCTGTTTTTT. The chain recombines TRBV29-1 with TRBJ2-2; perhaps TRBD1 as D (6 bases). V gave up 0 bases and J gave up 4 bases, with 12 bases separating them. CDR1 is SQVTM and CDR2 is ANQGSEA in the germline V gene. The CDR3 runs 15 residues.

The chain employs TRBV30 and TRBJ1-5; tentatively, D is TRBD1 (6 bases). The V gene's germline CDR1 is GTSNPN and CDR2 SVGIG (reference sequence). Between the trimmed V and J ends, which lost 2 bases and 7 bases, there was a span of 12 bases. The CDR3 spans 13 residues. CDR3 sequence reads: CAWSKGGQQPQHF. The CDR3 coding sequence is TGTGCCTGGAGTAAGGGGGGTCAGCAGCCCCAGCATTTT.

This clone has only one observation. The sample contains more than one DNA sequence encoding this CDR3. V usage is TRBV14 and J usage is TRBJ2-3; TRBD1 aligns across 8 bases. Germline V gives CDR1 SGHDN, CDR2 FVKESK. The V segment lost 2 bases and the J segment 1 base; nucleotides outside the gene matches: 2. The CDR3 has 15 amino acids. CDR3 protein: CASSQKTGGTDTQYF. CDR3 sequence (DNA): TGTGCCAGCAGCCAAAAGACAGGGGGCACAGATACGCAGTATTTT.

This clone has only a few counts. The genes are TRBV25-1 and TRBJ2-1; D perhaps matches TRBD1 (8 bases). The CDR3 runs to 16 residues. V dropped 6 bases and J dropped 9 bases, with 24 bases sitting between them. The germline gives CDR1 MGHDK, CDR2 SYGVNS. The CDR3 region is CASSRAGQGGIAEQFF. CDR3 bases: TGTGCCAGCAGCAGAGCCGGACAGGGAGGGATCGCTGAGCAGTTCTTC.

The chain joins TRBV27 to TRBJ2-5, with 8 bases matching TRBD2. CDR1 MNHEY and CDR2 SMNVEV come from the germline V gene (reference sequence). The ends lost 5 bases at V and 3 bases at J; junction bases unmatched: 5. CDR3 length equals 14 residues. CDR3 sequence: CASSRTSGEETQYF. CDR3 coding DNA: TGTGCCAGCAGTAGAACTAGCGGAGAAGAGACCCAGTACTTC.